This entry features one TCR beta chain sequence. Its cognate antigen has yet to be identified. Base quality data are lacking; no much larger clone is found one base away. The CDR3 regions of human TCRbeta chains were analyzed by immunosequencing. On the study's bioinformatics: TCRs in the repertoires were matched against a reference library of SARS-CoV-2-specific TCRs that had been generated with the MIRA antigen-specificity platform. Breadth was defined as the fraction of unique TCRs that were SARS-CoV-2-associated, and depth was defined as the fraction of total T cells that were SARS-CoV-2-associated. Using the MIRA data, each spike-specific TCR was assigned both to the spike region to which the TCR was reactive and to a CD4 or CD8 class. Log10-transformed breadth and depth values were compared by one-way ANOVA with Sidak's multiple comparisons tests. Held by TCRdb, this immuneACCESS table contains in-frame sequences only and omits some clones. Under half of the omission traces to an unresolved V gene where checked; the cause of the rest is unknown. The V and J calls and clone size come from that table; D and trimming were worked out from the DNA. This sample comprises 90,000 to 120,000 clones, roughly nine tenths of them detected only once. Jointly, the top ten make up about 3.3% of the sample.

These data originate in a study of T cell responses to AZD1222 COVID-19 vaccine (dated by TCRdb to about 2021). In terms of the full investigation: A total of 233 trial participants underwent TCR sequencing, of whom nearly 210 received two doses of AZD1222 and about 25 received two doses of the MenACWY control vaccine. Enrollment into the trials was organized by age into subgroups of 18-55, 56-69 and 70-plus years, and those subgroups contained 148, 28 and 57 TCR-sequenced participants, respectively.

The time point label of this sample denotes: baseline before first vaccination. What the treatment or condition label conveys for this sample: meningococcal conjugate vaccine given as trial control. Vaccinee samples were obtained from the UK trials COV001 and COV002, which included a single-blind randomized controlled phase 2/3 trial of AZD1222 (ChAdOx1 nCoV-19) in healthy adults. For TCRbeta chain sequencing, PBMC samples from trial participants were taken at day 0 and at day 28 after the second dose. Trimming costs V 3 bases and J 5 bases, and their ends lie 7 bases apart. Spanning cysteine to phenylalanine, the CDR3 consists of 12 amino acids. Just CDR3 DNA is preserved here, 36 bases in frame from base 1. From the germline V gene, CDR1 is SGHAT and CDR2 is FQNNGV. The study at large found these results: A significant rise in spike-specific TCR breadth and depth was observed after two AZD1222 doses relative to day 0 and relative to MenACWY recipients. CD4 TCRs associated with the vaccine covered the entire spike protein, and the dominant responses were in regions 160-218 and 743-854. Because no samples from the day 14 peak response were available, repertoires could be characterized only after the peak T cell response. Participants were mostly white British and included more females than males, and it was suggested by the authors that clonal diversity may have been underestimated. Only five to seven AZD1222 recipients were SARS-CoV-2 seropositive at baseline, limiting conclusions about previously exposed vaccinees. Epitopes outside the regions mutated in the B.1.351 and B.1.1.7 variants were reportedly recognized by nearly half of the unique spike-specific TCRs. The 56-69-year group was small, and its depth increase did not reach significance, likely because of low power.

Here the chain combines TRBV11-2 and TRBJ1-1; too little of a D gene remains to name it. The receptor was derived from an adult in good health. Source: peripheral blood, taken on day 0 of MenACWY control vaccination. The sequence in DNA is TGTGCCAGCAGCTTTATGGGGACTGAAGCTTTCTTT. Translated, this gives CASSFMGTEAFF.